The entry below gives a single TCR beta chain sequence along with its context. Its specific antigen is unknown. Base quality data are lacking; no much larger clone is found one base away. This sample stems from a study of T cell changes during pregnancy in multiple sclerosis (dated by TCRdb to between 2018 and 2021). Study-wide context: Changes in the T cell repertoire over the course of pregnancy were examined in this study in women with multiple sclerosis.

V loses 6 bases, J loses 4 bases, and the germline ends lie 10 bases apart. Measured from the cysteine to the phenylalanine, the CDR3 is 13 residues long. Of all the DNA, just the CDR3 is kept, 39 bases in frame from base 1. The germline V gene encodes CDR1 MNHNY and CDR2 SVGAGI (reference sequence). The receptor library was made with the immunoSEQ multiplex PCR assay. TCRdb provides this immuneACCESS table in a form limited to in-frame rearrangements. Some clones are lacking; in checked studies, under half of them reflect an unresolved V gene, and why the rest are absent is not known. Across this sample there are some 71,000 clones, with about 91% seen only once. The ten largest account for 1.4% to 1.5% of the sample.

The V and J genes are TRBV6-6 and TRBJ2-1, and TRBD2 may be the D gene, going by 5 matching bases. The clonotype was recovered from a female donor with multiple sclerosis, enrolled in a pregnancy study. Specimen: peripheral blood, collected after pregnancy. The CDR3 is CASSRLQYNEQFF. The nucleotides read TGTGCCAGCAGCAGACTACAGTACAATGAGCAGTTCTTC.